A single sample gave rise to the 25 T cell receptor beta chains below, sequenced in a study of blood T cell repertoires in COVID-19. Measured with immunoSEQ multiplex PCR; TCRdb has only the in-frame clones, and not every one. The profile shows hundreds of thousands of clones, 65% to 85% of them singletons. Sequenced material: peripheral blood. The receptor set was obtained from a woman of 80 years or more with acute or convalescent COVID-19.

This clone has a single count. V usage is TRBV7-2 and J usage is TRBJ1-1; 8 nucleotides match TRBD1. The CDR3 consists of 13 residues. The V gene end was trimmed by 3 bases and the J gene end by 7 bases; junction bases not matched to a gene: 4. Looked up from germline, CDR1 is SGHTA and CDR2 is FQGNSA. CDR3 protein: CASSLDRVDEAFF. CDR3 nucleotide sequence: TGTGCCAGCAGCTTGGACAGGGTGGATGAAGCTTTCTTT.

The CDR3 DNA reads as TGTGCCAGCAGTTTTACGGGGGATAAAGCTTTCTTT. Its protein product is CASSFTGDKAFF. The J gene is TRBJ1-1, the V gene TRBV12-3 or TRBV12-4, with D tentatively TRBD1 (5 bases). The CDR3 is 12 residues long. Trimming shortened V by 3 bases and J by 9 bases, and 11 bases separated the two germline ends.

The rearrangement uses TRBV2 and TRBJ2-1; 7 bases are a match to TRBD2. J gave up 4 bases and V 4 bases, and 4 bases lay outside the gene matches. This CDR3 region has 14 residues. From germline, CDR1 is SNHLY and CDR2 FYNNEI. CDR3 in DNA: TGTGCCAGCAGTGGCGGGAGACGTTACAATGAGCAGTTCTTC. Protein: CASSGGRRYNEQFF.

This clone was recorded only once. CDR3 coding DNA: TGTGCCACCAGTGTAGACAGGGGTAGCGCAGATACGCAGTATTTT. As protein: CATSVDRGSADTQYF. This chain uses TRBV24-1 with TRBJ2-3; 8 bases agree with TRBD1. In germline, CDR1 is KGHDR, CDR2 SFDVKD. This CDR3 is built from 15 residues. V shed 5 bases and J 4 bases; nucleotides not matched to a gene: 7.

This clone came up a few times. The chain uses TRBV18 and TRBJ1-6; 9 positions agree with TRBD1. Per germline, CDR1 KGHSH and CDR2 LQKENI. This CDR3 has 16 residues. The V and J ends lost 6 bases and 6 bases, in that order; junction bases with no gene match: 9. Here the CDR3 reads CASSLSGQGTNSPLHF. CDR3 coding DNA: TGTGCCAGCTCGCTCTCAGGACAGGGGACTAATTCACCCCTCCACTTT.

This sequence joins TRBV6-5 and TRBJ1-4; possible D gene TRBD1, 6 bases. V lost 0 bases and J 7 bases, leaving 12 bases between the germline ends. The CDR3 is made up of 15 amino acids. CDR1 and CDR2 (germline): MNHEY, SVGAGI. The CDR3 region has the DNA TGTGCCAGCAGTTACTCGGGGGGGCATGGTGAAAAACTGTTTTTT. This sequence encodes CASSYSGGHGEKLFF.

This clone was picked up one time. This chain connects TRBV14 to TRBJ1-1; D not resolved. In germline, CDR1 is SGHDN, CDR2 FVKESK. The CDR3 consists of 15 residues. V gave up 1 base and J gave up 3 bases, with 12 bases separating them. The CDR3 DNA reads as TGTGCCAGCAGCCAAGCGCCCCGAGGGTACACTGAAGCTTTCTTT. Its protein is CASSQAPRGYTEAFF.

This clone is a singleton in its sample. The CDR3 loop reads CASSVGARNEKLFF. The CDR3 nucleotides read TGTGCCAGCAGCGTGGGGGCCCGTAATGAAAAACTGTTTTTT. The chain recombines TRBV9 with TRBJ1-4; D possibly corresponds to TRBD1 (6 bases). Germline V lookup: CDR1 SGDLS, CDR2 YYNGEE. This CDR3 comprises 14 residues. V lost 2 bases, J lost 4 bases, and 9 bases lay in between.

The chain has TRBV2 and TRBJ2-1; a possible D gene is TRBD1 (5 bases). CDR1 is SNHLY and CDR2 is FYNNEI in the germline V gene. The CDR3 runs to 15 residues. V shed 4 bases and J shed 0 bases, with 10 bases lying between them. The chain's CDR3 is CASSADRYSYNEQFF. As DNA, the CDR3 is TGTGCCAGCAGTGCCGACAGATACTCCTACAATGAGCAGTTCTTC.

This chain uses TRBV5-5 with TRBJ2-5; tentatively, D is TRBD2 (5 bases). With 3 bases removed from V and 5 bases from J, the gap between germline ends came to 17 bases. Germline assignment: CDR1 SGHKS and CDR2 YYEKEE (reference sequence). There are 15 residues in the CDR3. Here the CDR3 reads CASSSLGVGGETQYF. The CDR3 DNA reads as TGTGCCAGCAGCTCTCTCGGGGTGGGCGGGGAGACCCAGTACTTC.

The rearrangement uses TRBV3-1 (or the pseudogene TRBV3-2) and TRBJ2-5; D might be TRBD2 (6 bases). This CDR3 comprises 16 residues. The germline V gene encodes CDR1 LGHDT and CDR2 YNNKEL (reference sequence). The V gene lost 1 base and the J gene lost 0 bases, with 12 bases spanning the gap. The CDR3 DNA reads TGTGCCAGCAGCCAAGGCCCTCGCGGGGACCAAGAGACCCAGTACTTC. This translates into CASSQGPRGDQETQYF.

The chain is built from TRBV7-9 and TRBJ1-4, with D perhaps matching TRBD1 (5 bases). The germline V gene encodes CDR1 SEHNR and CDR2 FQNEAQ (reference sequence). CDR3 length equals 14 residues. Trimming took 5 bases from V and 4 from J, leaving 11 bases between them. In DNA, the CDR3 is TGTGCCAGCAGCCTCGGGGGGATTAATGAAAAACTGTTTTTT. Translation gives CASSLGGINEKLFF.

The CDR3 loop reads CASSEQEGTEAFF. The CDR3 DNA reads as TGTGCCAGCAGTGAGCAGGAGGGTACTGAAGCTTTCTTT. The chain recombines TRBV6-1 with TRBJ1-1; D call uncertain. Trimming pared 3 bases from V and 5 bases from J, leaving 10 bases between. CDR3 size: 13 residues. Looked up from germline, CDR1 is MNHNS and CDR2 is SASEGT.

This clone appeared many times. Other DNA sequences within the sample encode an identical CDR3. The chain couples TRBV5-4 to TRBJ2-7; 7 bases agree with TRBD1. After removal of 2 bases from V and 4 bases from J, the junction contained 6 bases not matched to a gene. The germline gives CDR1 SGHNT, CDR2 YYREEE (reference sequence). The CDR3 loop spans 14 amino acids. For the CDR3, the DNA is TGTGCCAGCAGCTTAACAGGGGTGGGATACGAGCAGTACTTC. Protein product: CASSLTGVGYEQYF. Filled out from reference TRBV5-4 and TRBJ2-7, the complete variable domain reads ETGVTQSPTHLIKTRGQQVTLRCSSQSGHNTVSWYQQALGQGPQFIFQYYREEENGRGNFPPRFSGLQFPNYSSELNVNALELDDSALYLCASSLTGVGYEQYFGPGTRLTVT.

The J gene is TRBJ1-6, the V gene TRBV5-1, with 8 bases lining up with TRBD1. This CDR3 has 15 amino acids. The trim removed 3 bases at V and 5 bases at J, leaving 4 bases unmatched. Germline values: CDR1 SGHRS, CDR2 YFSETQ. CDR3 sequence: CASSSDRVNNSPLHF. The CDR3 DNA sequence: TGCGCCAGCAGCTCGGACAGGGTCAATAATTCACCCCTCCACTTT.

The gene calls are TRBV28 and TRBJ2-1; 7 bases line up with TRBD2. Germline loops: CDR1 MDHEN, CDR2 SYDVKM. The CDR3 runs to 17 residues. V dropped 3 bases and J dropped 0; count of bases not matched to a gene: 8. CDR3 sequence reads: CASSFLSGTSSYNEQFF. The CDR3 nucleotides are TGTGCCAGCAGTTTCTTGAGCGGGACGAGCTCCTACAATGAGCAGTTCTTC.

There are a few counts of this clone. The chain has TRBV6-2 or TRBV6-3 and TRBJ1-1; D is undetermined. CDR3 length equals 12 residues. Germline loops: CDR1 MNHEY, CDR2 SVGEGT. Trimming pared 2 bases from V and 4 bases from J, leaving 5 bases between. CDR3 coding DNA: TGTGCCAGCAGTTACCTCGGCACTGAAGCTTTCTTT. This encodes CASSYLGTEAFF.

The CDR3 DNA follows: TGTGCCAGCAGCGGGGCGGGAGGGCCTTACAATGAGCAGTTCTTC. It specifies CASSGAGGPYNEQFF. The J gene is TRBJ2-1, the V gene TRBV7-9, with TRBD2 matching 9 bases. After removal of 5 bases from V and 4 bases from J, the junction contained 6 bases not matched to a gene. The CDR3 runs 15 residues. Germline CDR1 SEHNR, CDR2 FQNEAQ (reference sequence).

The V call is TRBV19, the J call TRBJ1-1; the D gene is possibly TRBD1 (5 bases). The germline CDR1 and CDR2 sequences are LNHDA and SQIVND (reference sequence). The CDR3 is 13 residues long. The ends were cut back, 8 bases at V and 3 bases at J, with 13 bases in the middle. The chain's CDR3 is CASRLGGDTEAFF. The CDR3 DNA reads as TGTGCCAGTCGGCTGGGAGGGGACACTGAAGCTTTCTTT.

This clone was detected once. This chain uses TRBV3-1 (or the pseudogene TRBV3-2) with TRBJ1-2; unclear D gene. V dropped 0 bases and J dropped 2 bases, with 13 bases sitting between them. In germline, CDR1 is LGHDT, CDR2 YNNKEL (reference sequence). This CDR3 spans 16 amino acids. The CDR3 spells CASSQDFPTPNYGYTF. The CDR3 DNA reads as TGTGCCAGCAGCCAAGATTTCCCGACACCAAACTATGGCTACACCTTC.

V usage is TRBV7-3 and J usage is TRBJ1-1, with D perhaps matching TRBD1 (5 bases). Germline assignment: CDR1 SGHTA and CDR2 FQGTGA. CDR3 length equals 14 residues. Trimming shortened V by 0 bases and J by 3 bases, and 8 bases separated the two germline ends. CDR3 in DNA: TGTGCCAGCAGCTTAACGGGGGGATACACTGAAGCTTTCTTT. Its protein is CASSLTGGYTEAFF.

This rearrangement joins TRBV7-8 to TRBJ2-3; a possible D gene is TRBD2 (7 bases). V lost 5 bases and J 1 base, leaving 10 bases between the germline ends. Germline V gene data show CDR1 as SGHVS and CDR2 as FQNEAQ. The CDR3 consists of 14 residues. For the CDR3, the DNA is TGTGCCAGCAGCCGAGGGGGGGGCACAGATACGCAGTATTTT. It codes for CASSRGGGTDTQYF.

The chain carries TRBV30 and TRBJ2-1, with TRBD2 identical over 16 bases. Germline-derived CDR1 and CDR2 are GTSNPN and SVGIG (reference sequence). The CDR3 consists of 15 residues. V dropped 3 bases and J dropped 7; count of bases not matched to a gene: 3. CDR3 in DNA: TGTGCCTGGAGCGCGGGACTAGCGGGGGGGAATGAGCAGTTCTTC. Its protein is CAWSAGLAGGNEQFF.

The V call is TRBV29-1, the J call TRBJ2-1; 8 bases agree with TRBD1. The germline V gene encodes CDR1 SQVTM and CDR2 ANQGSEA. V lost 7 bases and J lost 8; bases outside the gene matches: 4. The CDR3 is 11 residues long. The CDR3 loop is CSGAGGYEQFF. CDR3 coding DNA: TGCAGCGGTGCAGGGGGCTATGAGCAGTTCTTC.

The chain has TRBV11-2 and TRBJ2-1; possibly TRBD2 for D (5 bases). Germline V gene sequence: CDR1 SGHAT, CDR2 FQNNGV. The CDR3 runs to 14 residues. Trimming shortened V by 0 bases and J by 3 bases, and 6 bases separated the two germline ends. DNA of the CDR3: TGTGCCAGCAGCTTAGAGCGGGTCTACAATGAGCAGTTCTTC. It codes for CASSLERVYNEQFF. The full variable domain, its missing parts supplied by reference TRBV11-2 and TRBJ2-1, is EAGVAQSPRYKIIEKRQSVAFWCNPISGHATLYWYQQILGQGPKLLIQFQNNGVVDDSQLPKDRFSAERLKGVDSTLKIQPAKLEDSAVYLCASSLERVYNEQFFGPGTRLTVL.